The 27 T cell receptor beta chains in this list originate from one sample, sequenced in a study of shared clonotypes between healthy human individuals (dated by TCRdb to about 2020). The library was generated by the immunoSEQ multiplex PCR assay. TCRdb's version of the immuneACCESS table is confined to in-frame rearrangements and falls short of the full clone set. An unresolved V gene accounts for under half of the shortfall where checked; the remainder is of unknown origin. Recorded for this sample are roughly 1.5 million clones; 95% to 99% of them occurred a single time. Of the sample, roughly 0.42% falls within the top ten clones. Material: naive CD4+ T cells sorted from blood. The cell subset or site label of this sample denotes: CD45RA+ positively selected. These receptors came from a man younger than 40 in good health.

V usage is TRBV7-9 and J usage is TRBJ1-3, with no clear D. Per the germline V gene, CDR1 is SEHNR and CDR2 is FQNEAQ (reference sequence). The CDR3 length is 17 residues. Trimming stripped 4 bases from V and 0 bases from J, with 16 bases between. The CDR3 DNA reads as TGTGCCAGCAGCTCTGAAACCGTCTACCTCTCTGGAAACACCATATATTTT. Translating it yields CASSSETVYLSGNTIYF.

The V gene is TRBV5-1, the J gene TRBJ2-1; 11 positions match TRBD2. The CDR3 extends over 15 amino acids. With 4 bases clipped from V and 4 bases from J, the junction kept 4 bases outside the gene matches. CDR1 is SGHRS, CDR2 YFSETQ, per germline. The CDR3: CASSRGLAVYNEQFF. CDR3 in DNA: TGCGCCAGCAGCAGGGGACTAGCGGTTTACAATGAGCAGTTCTTC.

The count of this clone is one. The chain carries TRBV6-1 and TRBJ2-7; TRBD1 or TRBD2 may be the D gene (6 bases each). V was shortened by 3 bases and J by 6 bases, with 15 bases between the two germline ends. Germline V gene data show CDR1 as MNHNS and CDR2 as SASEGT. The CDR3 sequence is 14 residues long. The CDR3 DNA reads TGTGCCAGCAGTGAGGGGAGGACAGCCGCCGAGCAGTACTTC. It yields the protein CASSEGRTAAEQYF.

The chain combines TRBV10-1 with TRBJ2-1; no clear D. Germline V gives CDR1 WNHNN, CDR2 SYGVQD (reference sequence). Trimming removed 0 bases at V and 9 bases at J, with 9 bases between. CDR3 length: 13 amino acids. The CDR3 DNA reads TGCGCCAGCAGTGAGTCCGGAAGGAGTGAGCAGTTCTTC. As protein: CASSESGRSEQFF.

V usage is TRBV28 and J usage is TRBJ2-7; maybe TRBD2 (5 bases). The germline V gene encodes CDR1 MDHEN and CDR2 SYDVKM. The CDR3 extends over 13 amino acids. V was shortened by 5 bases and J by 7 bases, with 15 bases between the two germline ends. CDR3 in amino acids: CASSTPGKAEQYF. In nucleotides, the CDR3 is TGTGCCAGCAGTACCCCCGGGAAAGCAGAGCAGTACTTC. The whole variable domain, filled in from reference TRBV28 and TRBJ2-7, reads DVKVTQSSRYLVKRTGEKVFLECVQDMDHENMFWYRQDPGLGLRLIYFSYDVKMKEKGDIPEGYSVSREKKERFSLILESASTNQTSMYLCASSTPGKAEQYFGPGTRLTVT.

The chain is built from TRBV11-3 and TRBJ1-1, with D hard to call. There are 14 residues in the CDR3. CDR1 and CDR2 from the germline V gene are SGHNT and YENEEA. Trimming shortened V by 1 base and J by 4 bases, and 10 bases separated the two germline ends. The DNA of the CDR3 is TGTGCCAGCAGCTTAGCAGGCAGTCGCACTGAAGCTTTCTTT. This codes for CASSLAGSRTEAFF.

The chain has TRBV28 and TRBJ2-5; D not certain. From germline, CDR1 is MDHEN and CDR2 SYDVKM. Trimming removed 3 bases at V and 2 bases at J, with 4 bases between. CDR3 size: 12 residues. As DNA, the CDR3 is TGTGCCAGCAGTTTCAATCAAGAGACCCAGTACTTC. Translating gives CASSFNQETQYF. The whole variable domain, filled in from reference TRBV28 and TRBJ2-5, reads DVKVTQSSRYLVKRTGEKVFLECVQDMDHENMFWYRQDPGLGLRLIYFSYDVKMKEKGDIPEGYSVSREKKERFSLILESASTNQTSMYLCASSFNQETQYFGPGTRLLVL.

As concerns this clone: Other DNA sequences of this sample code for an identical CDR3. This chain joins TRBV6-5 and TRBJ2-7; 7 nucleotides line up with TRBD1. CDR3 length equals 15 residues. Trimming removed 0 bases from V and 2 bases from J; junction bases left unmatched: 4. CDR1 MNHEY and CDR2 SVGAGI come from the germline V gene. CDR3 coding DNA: TGTGCCAGCAGTTACTCGACCGGGACAGCCTACGAGCAGTACTTC. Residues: CASSYSTGTAYEQYF.

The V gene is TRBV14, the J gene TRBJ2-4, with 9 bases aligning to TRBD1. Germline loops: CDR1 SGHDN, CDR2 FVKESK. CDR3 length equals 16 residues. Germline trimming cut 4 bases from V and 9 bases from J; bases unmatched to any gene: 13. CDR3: CASSPAGQGRFGIQYF. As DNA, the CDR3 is TGTGCCAGCAGCCCTGCCGGACAGGGGAGGTTTGGCATTCAGTACTTC.

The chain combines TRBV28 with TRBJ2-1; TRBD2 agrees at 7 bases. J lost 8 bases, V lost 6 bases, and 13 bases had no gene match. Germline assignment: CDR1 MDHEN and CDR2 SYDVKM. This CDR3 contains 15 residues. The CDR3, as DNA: TGTGCCAGCAGCTCCGGGACTAACCCTATCCATGAGCAGTTCTTC. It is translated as CASSSGTNPIHEQFF.

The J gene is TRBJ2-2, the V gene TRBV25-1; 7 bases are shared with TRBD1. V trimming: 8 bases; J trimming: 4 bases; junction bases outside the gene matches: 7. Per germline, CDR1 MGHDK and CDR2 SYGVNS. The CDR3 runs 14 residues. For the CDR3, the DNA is TGTGCCAGCTCCGGGACAGAATTCACCGGGGAGCTGTTTTTT. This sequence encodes CASSGTEFTGELFF.

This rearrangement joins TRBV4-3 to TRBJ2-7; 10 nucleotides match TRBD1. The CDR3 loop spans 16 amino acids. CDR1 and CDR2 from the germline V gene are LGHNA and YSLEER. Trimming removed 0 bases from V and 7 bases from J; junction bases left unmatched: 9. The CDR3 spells CASSQDAGTGEGEQYF. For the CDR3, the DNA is TGCGCCAGCAGCCAAGACGCCGGGACAGGGGAAGGGGAGCAGTACTTC.

The CDR3 DNA follows: TGTGCCAGCAGATCGTCAGGGTTGTGGGAGCAGTACTTC. It encodes CASRSSGLWEQYF. V gene TRBV6-5 combines with J gene TRBJ2-7; D perhaps matches TRBD1 (5 bases). The germline gives CDR1 MNHEY, CDR2 SVGAGI. This CDR3 has 13 residues. The V end lost 6 bases, the J end lost 7 bases, and 16 bases lay between the germline ends.

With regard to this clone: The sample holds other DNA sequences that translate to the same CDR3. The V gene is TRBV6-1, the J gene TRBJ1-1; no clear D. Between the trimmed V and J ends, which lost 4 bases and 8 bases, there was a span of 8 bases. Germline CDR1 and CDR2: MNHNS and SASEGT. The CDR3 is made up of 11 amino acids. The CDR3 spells CASSGLAEAFF. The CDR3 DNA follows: TGTGCCAGCAGTGGCCTGGCAGAAGCTTTCTTT.

DNA of the CDR3: TGTGCCAGCAGCTTAGGGGTTTCTGGGGCCAACGTCCTGACTTTC. Encoded protein: CASSLGVSGANVLTF. This chain uses TRBV7-9 with TRBJ2-6; D is unclear. Germline CDR1 and CDR2: SEHNR and FQNEAQ (reference sequence). The CDR3 runs 15 residues. Trimming took 1 base from V and 1 from J, leaving 5 bases between them.

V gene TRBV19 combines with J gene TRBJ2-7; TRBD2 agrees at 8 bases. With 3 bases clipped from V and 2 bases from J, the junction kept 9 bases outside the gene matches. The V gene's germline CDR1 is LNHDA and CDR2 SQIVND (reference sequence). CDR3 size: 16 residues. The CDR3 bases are TGTGCCAGTAGTATCAAGGTGCGGGAGGTGCCCTACGAGCAGTACTTC. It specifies CASSIKVREVPYEQYF.

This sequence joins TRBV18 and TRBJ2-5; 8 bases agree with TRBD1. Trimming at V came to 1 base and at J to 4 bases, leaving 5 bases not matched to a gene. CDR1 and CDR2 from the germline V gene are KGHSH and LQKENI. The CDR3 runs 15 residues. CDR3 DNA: TGTGCCAGCTCACCACGACAGGGGACGGGAGAGACCCAGTACTTC. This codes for CASSPRQGTGETQYF. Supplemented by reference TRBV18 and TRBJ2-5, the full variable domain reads NAGVMQNPRHLVRRRGQEARLRCSPMKGHSHVYWYRQLPEEGLKFMVYLQKENIIDESGMPKERFSAEFPKEGPSILRIQQVVRGDSAAYFCASSPRQGTGETQYFGPGTRLLVL.

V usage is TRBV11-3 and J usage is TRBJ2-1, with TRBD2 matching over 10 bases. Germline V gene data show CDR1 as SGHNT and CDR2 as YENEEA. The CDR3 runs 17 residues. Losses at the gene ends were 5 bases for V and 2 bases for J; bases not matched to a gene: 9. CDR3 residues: CASSPHFLAGAYNEQFF. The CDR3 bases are TGTGCCAGCAGCCCACATTTCCTAGCGGGGGCCTACAATGAGCAGTTCTTC.

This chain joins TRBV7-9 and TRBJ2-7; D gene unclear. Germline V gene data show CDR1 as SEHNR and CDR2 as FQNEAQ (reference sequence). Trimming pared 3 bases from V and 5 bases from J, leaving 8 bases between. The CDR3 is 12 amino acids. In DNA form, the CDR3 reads TGTGCCAGCAGCTTTGAATGGGACGAGCAGTACTTC. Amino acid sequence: CASSFEWDEQYF.

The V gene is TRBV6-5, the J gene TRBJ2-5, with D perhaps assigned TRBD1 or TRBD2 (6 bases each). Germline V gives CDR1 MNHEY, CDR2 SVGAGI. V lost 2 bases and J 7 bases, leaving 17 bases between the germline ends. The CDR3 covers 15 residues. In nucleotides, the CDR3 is TGTGCCAGCAGTTACAACTCTCGGGGGCACGGGACCCAGTACTTC. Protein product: CASSYNSRGHGTQYF.

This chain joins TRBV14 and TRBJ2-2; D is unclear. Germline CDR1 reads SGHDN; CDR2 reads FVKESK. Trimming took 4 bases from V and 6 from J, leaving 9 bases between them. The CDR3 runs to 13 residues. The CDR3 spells CASSPTRPGELFF. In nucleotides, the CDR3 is TGTGCCAGCAGCCCCACCCGACCCGGGGAGCTGTTTTTT.

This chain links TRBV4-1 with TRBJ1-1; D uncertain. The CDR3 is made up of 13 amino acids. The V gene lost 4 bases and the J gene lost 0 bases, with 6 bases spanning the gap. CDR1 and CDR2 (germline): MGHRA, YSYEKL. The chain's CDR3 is CASSRTVNTEAFF. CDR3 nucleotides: TGCGCCAGCAGCCGTACAGTGAACACTGAAGCTTTCTTT.

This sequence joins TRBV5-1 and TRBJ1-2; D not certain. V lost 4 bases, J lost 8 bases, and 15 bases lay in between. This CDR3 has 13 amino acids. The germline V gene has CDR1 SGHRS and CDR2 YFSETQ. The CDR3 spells CASSPTTDSGYTF. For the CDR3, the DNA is TGCGCCAGCAGCCCAACGACGGATTCGGGCTACACCTTC.

CDR3 amino acids: CARSLLIRGSNQPQHF. The CDR3 nucleotides are TGTGCCAGAAGCTTGCTAATTCGTGGCAGCAATCAGCCCCAGCATTTT. The chain joins TRBV5-3 to TRBJ1-5; D unclear. TRBV5-3 is sorted into the ORF group, with uncertain function. Trimming took 1 base from V and 1 from J, leaving 12 bases between them. This CDR3 has 16 residues.

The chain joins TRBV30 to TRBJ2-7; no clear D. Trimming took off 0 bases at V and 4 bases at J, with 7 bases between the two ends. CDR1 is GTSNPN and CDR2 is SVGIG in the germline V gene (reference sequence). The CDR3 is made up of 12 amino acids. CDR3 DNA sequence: TGTGCCTGGAGTGTAAAGATTTACGAGCAGTACTTC. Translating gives CAWSVKIYEQYF. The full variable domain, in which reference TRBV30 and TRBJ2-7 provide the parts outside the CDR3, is SQTIHQWPATLVQPVGSPLSLECTVEGTSNPNLYWYRQAAGRGLQLLFYSVGIGQISSEVPQNLSASRPQDRQFILSSKKLLLSDSGFYLCAWSVKIYEQYFGPGTRLTVT.

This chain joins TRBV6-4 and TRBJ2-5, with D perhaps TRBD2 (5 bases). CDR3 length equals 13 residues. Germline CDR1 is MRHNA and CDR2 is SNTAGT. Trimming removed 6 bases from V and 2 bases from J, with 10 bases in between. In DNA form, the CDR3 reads TGTGCCAGCAGCCGGGGTGGGCAAGAGACCCAGTACTTC. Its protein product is CASSRGGQETQYF.

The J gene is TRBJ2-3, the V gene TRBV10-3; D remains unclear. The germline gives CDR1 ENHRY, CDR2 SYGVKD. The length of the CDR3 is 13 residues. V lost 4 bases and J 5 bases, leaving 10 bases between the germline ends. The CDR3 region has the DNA TGTGCCATCAGTGGTTCTCCAGAAGATACGCAGTATTTT. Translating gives CAISGSPEDTQYF.